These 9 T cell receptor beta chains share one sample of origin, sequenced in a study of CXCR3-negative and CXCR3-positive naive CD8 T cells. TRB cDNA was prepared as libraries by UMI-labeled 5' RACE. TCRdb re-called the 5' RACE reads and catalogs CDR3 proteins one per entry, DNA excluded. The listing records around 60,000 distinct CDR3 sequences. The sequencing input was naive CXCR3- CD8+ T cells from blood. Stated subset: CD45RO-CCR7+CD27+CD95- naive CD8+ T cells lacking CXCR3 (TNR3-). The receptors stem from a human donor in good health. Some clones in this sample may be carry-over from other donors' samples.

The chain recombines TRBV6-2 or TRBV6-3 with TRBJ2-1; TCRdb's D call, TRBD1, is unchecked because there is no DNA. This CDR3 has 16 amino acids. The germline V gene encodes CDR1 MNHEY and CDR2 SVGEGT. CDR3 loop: CASSELGGTSYNEQFF.

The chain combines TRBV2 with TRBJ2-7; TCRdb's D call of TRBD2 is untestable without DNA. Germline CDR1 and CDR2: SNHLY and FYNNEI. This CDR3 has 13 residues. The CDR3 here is CATRAGDSYEQYF.

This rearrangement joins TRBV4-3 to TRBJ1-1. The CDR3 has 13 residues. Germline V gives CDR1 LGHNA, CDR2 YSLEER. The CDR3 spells CASSHERATEAFF.

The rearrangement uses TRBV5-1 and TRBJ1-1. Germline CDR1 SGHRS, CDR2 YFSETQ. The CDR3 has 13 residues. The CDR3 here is CASSFQEETEAFF.

The CDR3: CASSPARLAGDQQETQYF. V is TRBV12-3 or TRBV12-4 and J is TRBJ2-5; the TCRdb call, TRBD2, lacks DNA for checking. The CDR3 is 18 residues long.

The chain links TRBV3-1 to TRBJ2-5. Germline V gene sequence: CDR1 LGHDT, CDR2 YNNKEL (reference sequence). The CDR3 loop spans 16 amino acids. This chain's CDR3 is CASSQESRLPQETQYF.

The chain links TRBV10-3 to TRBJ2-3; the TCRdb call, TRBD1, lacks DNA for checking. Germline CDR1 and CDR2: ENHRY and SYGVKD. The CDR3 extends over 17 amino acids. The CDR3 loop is CAIRNPRLGGNTDTQYF.

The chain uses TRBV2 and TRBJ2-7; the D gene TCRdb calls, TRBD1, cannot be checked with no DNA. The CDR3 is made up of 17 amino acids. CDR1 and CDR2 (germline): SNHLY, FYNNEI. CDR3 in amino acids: CASSERGGAGHRDEQYF. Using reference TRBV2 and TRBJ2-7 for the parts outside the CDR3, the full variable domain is EPEVTQTPSHQVTQMGQEVILRCVPISNHLYFYWYRQILGQKVEFLVSFYNNEISEKSEIFDDQFSVERPDGSNFTLKIRSTKLEDSAMYFCASSERGGAGHRDEQYFGPGTRLTVT.

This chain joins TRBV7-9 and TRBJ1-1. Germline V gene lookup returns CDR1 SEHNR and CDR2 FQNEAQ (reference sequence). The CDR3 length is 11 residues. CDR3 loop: CASSSDTEAFF.